This T cell receptor (beta chain) was sequenced for a study of T cells after yellow fever vaccination. TCRdb independently ran MiXCR on the 5' RACE reads; one entry per CDR3 protein. The top ten hold 15% of the sample, which has some 400,000 distinct CDR3 sequences, 6.2% seen once. Germline V gene data show CDR1 as LGHNA and CDR2 as YSLEER. Trimming removed 2 bases from V and 7 bases from J, with 17 bases in between. The CDR3 spans 15 residues. This clonotype was seen at least ten times. Its target is not known. General study results and limits: Repertoires obtained by FACS sorting could include abundant clonotypes that entered as contaminants from the bulk population. Though it reached lower strength, the secondary response hit its peak faster, day 5 versus 15.

The genes are TRBV4-3 and TRBJ1-2, with TRBD1 as a possible D gene (6 bases). The material sequenced was PBMCs, taken 5 days after the yellow fever booster vaccination. This TCR came from a man aged 25-45 years who received the YFV17D yellow fever vaccine. The CDR3 DNA reads as TGCGCCAGCAGCCAAAGTCAGGGGATTTTATTTGGCTACACCTTC. Translating it yields CASSQSQGILFGYTF.